What follows is one T cell receptor beta chain and its context. The antigen is undetermined. These data originate in a study of T cell responses to AZD1222 COVID-19 vaccine. V gave up 10 bases and J gave up 6 bases; unmatched junction bases: 10. Germline V lookup: CDR1 MNHEY, CDR2 SVGAGI. This CDR3 contains 15 residues. Whole-study results and caveats: Receipt of two AZD1222 doses was followed by a rise in Spike-specific TCR breadth and depth. Clonal diversity may have been underestimated, and the donors were mostly white British, with more females than males. Baseline seropositivity characterized only a handful of AZD1222 recipients.

The study pooled second doses at about 4 or about 12 weeks. Clones were sequenced by immunoSEQ multiplex PCR, and TCRdb holds only the in-frame ones, with some missing. This table holds approximately 99,000 clones, roughly 90% found once. Sample: peripheral blood, taken 28 days after the second AZD1222 dose. The rearrangement uses TRBV6-5 and TRBJ2-1, with 12 bases lining up with TRBD2. The clonotype was recovered from an adult who received the AZD1222 COVID-19 vaccine. As DNA, the CDR3 is TGTGCCACCTCCCTGACTAGCGGGAGATCCAATGAGCAGTTCTTC. Protein: CATSLTSGRSNEQFF.